These T cell receptor beta chains were read from a single sample in a study of T-cell reconstitution after alpha-beta-depleted transplantation in children. Each CDR3 protein is one row after TCRdb ran MiXCR on the PCR reads. The profile covers about 1,000,000 distinct CDR3 sequences, with about 29% appearing a single time and roughly 31% taken by the ten largest. The specimen comprised PBMCs, mostly from graft donor cells, sampled 360 days after TCRalphabeta/CD19-depleted stem cell transplant. Receptors originate from a boy younger than two who had a stem cell transplant for SCID, so the T cells may come from the graft donor. CDR3s include the opening cysteine and the closing phenylalanine or tryptophan. A D gene is named only where the DNA matches it firmly. Size tells how often a clone was seen (once, few, many) or the class of an expanded clone, and some rows leave it out.

abundance: .; len: 17; j_gene: TRBJ2-1; d_gene: TRBD2; v_gene: TRBV5-1; CDR3nt: TGCGCCAGCAGCCGTCTCAGCCCTAGCGGGGGATACAATGAGCAGTTCTTC; CDR3aa: CASSRLSPSGGYNEQFF
abundance: .; len: 16; j_gene: TRBJ2-1; d_gene: TRBD2; v_gene: TRBV20-1; CDR3nt: TGCAGAGTAAGGATCGGGGCTAGCGGGGACACCAATGAGCAGTTCTTC; CDR3aa: CRVRIGASGDTNEQFF
abundance: many; len: 14; j_gene: TRBJ2-1; d_gene: .; v_gene: TRBV12-3/TRBV12-4; CDR3nt: TGTGCCAGCACCCCCAGAAGAGTCTACAATGAGCAGTTCTTC; CDR3aa: CASTPRRVYNEQFF
abundance: .; len: 15; j_gene: TRBJ2-1; d_gene: TRBD2; v_gene: TRBV24-1; CDR3nt: TGTGCCACCGACCCCGGGGGGGTAAAGAAGAATGAGCAGTTCTTC; CDR3aa: CATDPGGVKKNEQFF
abundance: few; len: 17; j_gene: TRBJ2-1; d_gene: TRBD2; v_gene: TRBV12-3/TRBV12-4; CDR3nt: TGTGCCAGCAGTTCCTACTCCACTAGCGGGGCTTACAATGAGCAGTTCTTC; CDR3aa: CASSSYSTSGAYNEQFF
abundance: .; len: 15; j_gene: TRBJ2-6; d_gene: TRBD1; v_gene: TRBV12-3/TRBV12-4; CDR3nt: TGTGCCAGCAGTCCCGACAGGGATCGAGCCAACGTCCTGACTTTC; CDR3aa: CASSPDRDRANVLTF
abundance: .; len: 18; j_gene: TRBJ1-1; d_gene: .; v_gene: TRBV11-2; CDR3nt: TGTGCCAGCAGCGACCCTCGTTTTGGGGGACCCATGAACACTGAAGCTTTCTTT; CDR3aa: CASSDPRFGGPMNTEAFF
abundance: .; len: 13; j_gene: TRBJ2-5; d_gene: .; v_gene: TRBV7-9; CDR3nt: TGTGCCAGCAAAGTGGGTCAGCAAGAGACCCAGTACTTC; CDR3aa: CASKVGQQETQYF
abundance: .; len: 16; j_gene: TRBJ2-5; d_gene: TRBD1; v_gene: TRBV7-9; CDR3nt: TGTGCCAGCAGCCGACCGACAGGGCCGATCCAAGAGACCCAGTACTTC; CDR3aa: CASSRPTGPIQETQYF
abundance: .; len: 16; j_gene: TRBJ2-7; d_gene: TRBD1; v_gene: TRBV9; CDR3nt: TGTGCCAGCAGCGGAGGGACAGGGGAAGTCGGCTACGAGCAGTACTTC; CDR3aa: CASSGGTGEVGYEQYF
abundance: few; len: 16; j_gene: TRBJ2-7; d_gene: TRBD1; v_gene: TRBV4-3; CDR3nt: TGCGCCAGCAGCCACAAAAGACAGGGGGCCCCCTACGAGCAGTACTTC; CDR3aa: CASSHKRQGAPYEQYF
abundance: .; len: 19; j_gene: TRBJ2-7; d_gene: TRBD1; v_gene: TRBV5-1; CDR3nt: TGCGCCAGCAGCTTGGGGCCGACAGGGGTAAGAAGAGCTTCCTACGAGCAGTACTTC; CDR3aa: CASSLGPTGVRRASYEQYF
abundance: .; len: 16; j_gene: TRBJ2-6; d_gene: .; v_gene: TRBV7-3; CDR3nt: TGTGCCAGCAGCAAAGGAACAGGGTCCGGGGCCAACGTCCTGACTTTC; CDR3aa: CASSKGTGSGANVLTF
abundance: few; len: 13; j_gene: TRBJ1-5; d_gene: .; v_gene: TRBV6-5; CDR3nt: TGTGCCAGCAGAAAGACGGGGACCGGGCCCCAGCATTTT; CDR3aa: CASRKTGTGPQHF
abundance: many; len: 15; j_gene: TRBJ2-3; d_gene: TRBD2; v_gene: TRBV20-1; CDR3nt: TGCAGTGCTAGATCGAGCGGGGGACCGACAGATACGCAGTATTTT; CDR3aa: CSARSSGGPTDTQYF
abundance: few; len: 15; j_gene: TRBJ1-1; d_gene: .; v_gene: TRBV6-5; CDR3nt: TGTGCCAGCAGTTTGGGAGCGTACATGAACACTGAAGCTTTCTTT; CDR3aa: CASSLGAYMNTEAFF
abundance: many; len: 17; j_gene: TRBJ1-3; d_gene: TRBD1; v_gene: TRBV12-3/TRBV12-4; CDR3nt: TGTGCCAGCAGTTTCTCCCTGACAGGGGGCACTGGAAACACCATATATTTT; CDR3aa: CASSFSLTGGTGNTIYF
abundance: .; len: 14; j_gene: TRBJ1-5; d_gene: TRBD1; v_gene: TRBV19; CDR3nt: TGTGCCAGTAGTGACCGGGACAGATATCAGCCCCAGCATTTT; CDR3aa: CASSDRDRYQPQHF
abundance: .; len: 14; j_gene: TRBJ2-3; d_gene: .; v_gene: TRBV20-1; CDR3nt: TGCAGTGCTAGAGTTTGGACTAGCACAGATACGCAGTATTTT; CDR3aa: CSARVWTSTDTQYF
abundance: few; len: 14; j_gene: TRBJ2-1; d_gene: .; v_gene: TRBV5-6; CDR3nt: TGTGCCAGCAGCCGGGACATCTCCTACAATGAGCAGTTCTTC; CDR3aa: CASSRDISYNEQFF
abundance: many; len: 13; j_gene: TRBJ2-1; d_gene: .; v_gene: TRBV20-1; CDR3nt: TGCAGTGCTAGGGCTAGGGGCCCAAATGAGCAGTTCTTC; CDR3aa: CSARARGPNEQFF
abundance: few; len: 15; j_gene: TRBJ2-1; d_gene: TRBD2; v_gene: TRBV6-5; CDR3nt: TGTGCCAGCAGTTACTCGATAGGACTAGCCAATGAGCAGTTCTTC; CDR3aa: CASSYSIGLANEQFF